Below, 32 T cell receptor beta chains from the same sample are listed, as sequenced in a study of identical twins. TCRdb ran MiXCR on the 5' RACE reads and lists one entry per CDR3 protein. There are fewer than 500,000 distinct CDR3 sequences in the sample; approximately 24% occur only once, and roughly 3% lies in the top ten. These data also formed part of another study, on T cells expressing NK-cell markers.

Sequencing was carried out using CD4+ T cells sorted from blood. Receptor source: a woman aged 18-29 years in good health.

The chain joins TRBV3-1 to TRBJ2-3, with unresolved D. Trimming left V 0 bases short and J 1 base short, with 5 bases between. This CDR3 contains 14 residues. Germline CDR1 and CDR2: LGHDT and YNNKEL (reference sequence). The CDR3 bases are TGTGCCAGCAGCCAAGAGCCAGGCACAGATACGCAGTATTTT. Translated: CASSQEPGTDTQYF.

This clonotype showed up just a few times. V gene TRBV6-5 combines with J gene TRBJ2-3, with 14 bases that match TRBD2. Germline lookup yields CDR1 MNHEY and CDR2 SVGAGI. J lost 4 bases, V lost 0 bases, and 3 bases had no gene match. This CDR3 has 17 amino acids. DNA for the CDR3: TGTGCCAGCAGTTACTCAGGACTAGCGGGAGGCCCAGATACGCAGTATTTT. Translated, it gives CASSYSGLAGGPDTQYF.

This clonotype was seen ten or more times. The CDR3 coding sequence is TGCGCCAGCAGCTTGGACAGAAACATTCAGTACTTC. Protein: CASSLDRNIQYF. The chain uses TRBV5-1 and TRBJ2-4, with D unclear. Per the germline V gene, CDR1 is SGHRS and CDR2 is YFSETQ. The CDR3 runs to 12 residues. Trimming pared 0 bases from V and 6 bases from J, leaving 4 bases between.

Only a few counts were recorded for this clonotype. This chain joins TRBV20-1 and TRBJ2-7; 13 bases map to TRBD2. Trimming cost V 6 bases and J 4 bases; bases outside gene matches: 6. The CDR3 length is 14 residues. CDR1 is DFQATT, CDR2 SNEGSKA, per germline (reference sequence). The CDR3 protein is CSAKGLAGSYEQYF. The DNA of the CDR3 is TGCAGTGCAAAGGGACTAGCGGGGAGTTACGAGCAGTACTTC.

The chain links TRBV6-1 to TRBJ1-2; unclear D gene. Germline V gene data show CDR1 as MNHNS and CDR2 as SASEGT. V shed 5 bases and J shed 8 bases, with 12 bases lying between them. CDR3 length: 12 residues. The DNA for the CDR3 is TGTGCCAGCAGTTGGACGGGGTCAGGCTACACCTTC. This encodes CASSWTGSGYTF.

CDR3 sequence: CASSAIRASGANVLTF. CDR3 bases: TGTGCCAGCAGTGCTATCAGGGCCTCTGGGGCCAACGTCCTGACTTTC. The gene calls are TRBV2 and TRBJ2-6, with D possibly TRBD1 on 5 matching bases. There are 16 residues in the CDR3. V lost 4 bases and J 0 bases, leaving 10 bases between the germline ends. CDR1 and CDR2 (germline): SNHLY, FYNNEI.

This clonotype came up a few times. The genes are TRBV24-1 and TRBJ1-1, with 8 bases fitting TRBD1. The V gene end was trimmed by 10 bases and the J gene end by 7 bases; junction bases not matched to a gene: 7. Germline V lookup: CDR1 KGHDR, CDR2 SFDVKD. The CDR3 is 12 residues long. The CDR3 DNA reads TGTGCCACGAGAGACAGGGGCAATGAAGCTTTCTTT. Translated: CATRDRGNEAFF.

This sequence joins TRBV3-1 and TRBJ2-2; D gene uncertain. The CDR3 runs 12 residues. The germline V gene has CDR1 LGHDT and CDR2 YNNKEL (reference sequence). Trimming left V 3 bases short and J 5 bases short, with 4 bases between. The CDR3, as DNA: TGTGCCAGCAGCCACAGGACCGGGGAGCTGTTTTTT. Translating it yields CASSHRTGELFF.

This sequence joins TRBV7-6 and TRBJ2-5, with D perhaps being TRBD1 or TRBD2 (5 bases each). Germline CDR1 is SGHVS and CDR2 is FNYEAQ. The CDR3 has 15 amino acids. Deletions cut 1 base from V and 5 bases from J, with 14 bases between. The CDR3 DNA reads TGTGCCAGCAGCTTAGAGGGGCTGGGGGTGGAGACCCAGTACTTC. Its translation: CASSLEGLGVETQYF. The whole variable domain, remainder taken from reference TRBV7-6 and TRBJ2-5, is GAGVSQSPRYKVTKRGQDVALRCDPISGHVSLYWYRQALGQGPEFLTYFNYEAQQDKSGLPNDRFSAERPEGSISTLTIQRTEQRDSAMYRCASSLEGLGVETQYFGPGTRLLVL.

This clonotype occurred a few times. V usage is TRBV12-3 or TRBV12-4 and J usage is TRBJ1-3, with a tentative D call TRBD1 (5 bases). This CDR3 region has 15 residues. V was shortened by 6 bases and J by 4 bases, with 16 bases between the two germline ends. CDR3 nucleotides: TGTGCCAGCAGCCCCCTTTGGGGGGACGGAAACACCATATATTTT. Amino acid sequence: CASSPLWGDGNTIYF.

The V and J genes are TRBV20-1 and TRBJ2-7; D is ambiguous. The CDR3 runs to 14 residues. Trimming took off 3 bases at V and 6 bases at J, with 18 bases between the two ends. The germline CDR1 and CDR2 sequences are DFQATT and SNEGSKA (reference sequence). CDR3 protein: CSASSWRGEFEQYF. CDR3 nucleotides: TGCAGTGCTAGTAGTTGGAGAGGAGAGTTCGAGCAGTACTTC.

The chain links TRBV24-1 to TRBJ2-3, with a possible D match to TRBD2 (6 bases). V dropped 8 bases and J dropped 4 bases, with 12 bases sitting between them. Germline V gene sequence: CDR1 KGHDR, CDR2 SFDVKD. CDR3 length: 13 amino acids. The CDR3 nucleotides read TGTGCCACCATACGGGAGTTCTCAGATACGCAGTATTTT. It translates to CATIREFSDTQYF.

The J gene is TRBJ2-1, the V gene TRBV29-1; D might be TRBD2 (6 bases). Germline loops: CDR1 SQVTM, CDR2 ANQGSEA. This CDR3 has 10 amino acids. Trimming pared 7 bases from V and 7 bases from J, leaving 8 bases between. Here the CDR3 DNA reads TGCAGCGGGGGGGAAAATGAGCAGTTCTTC. It specifies CSGGENEQFF.

This chain uses TRBV29-1 with TRBJ2-1, with D perhaps TRBD1 (6 bases). Trimming removed 3 bases from V and 4 bases from J, with 16 bases in between. Germline V gives CDR1 SQVTM, CDR2 ANQGSEA. The CDR3 covers 15 residues. The CDR3 loop is CSVETRTVSYNEQFF. The CDR3 DNA sequence: TGCAGCGTTGAGACCAGGACAGTGAGTTACAATGAGCAGTTCTTC.

The chain carries TRBV20-1 and TRBJ2-7; TRBD2 matches 14 bases. CDR3 size: 15 residues. Germline V gene sequence: CDR1 DFQATT, CDR2 SNEGSKA (reference sequence). V dropped 4 bases and J dropped 6; count of bases not matched to a gene: 8. The CDR3 loop is CSAIPGTSGSREQYF. DNA for the CDR3: TGCAGTGCTATACCAGGGACTAGCGGGAGTCGCGAGCAGTACTTC.

The V and J genes are TRBV9 and TRBJ1-1, with no clear D. CDR1 SGDLS and CDR2 YYNGEE come from the germline V gene. Deletions cut 0 bases from V and 2 bases from J, with 8 bases between. This CDR3 comprises 14 residues. The CDR3 DNA sequence: TGTGCCAGCAGCGTAGTAGTCCGAAACACTGAAGCTTTCTTT. This gives the protein CASSVVVRNTEAFF.

The chain has TRBV7-8 and TRBJ1-2; a possible D gene is TRBD1 (5 bases). Germline loops: CDR1 SGHVS, CDR2 FQNEAQ. V lost 10 bases and J lost 5, with 17 bases in between. This CDR3 contains 13 residues. The CDR3 region is CAMGPGLLYGYTF. As DNA, the CDR3 is TGTGCCATGGGACCCGGGCTCCTTTATGGCTACACCTTC.

V usage is TRBV2 and J usage is TRBJ1-1, with D tentatively TRBD1 (5 bases). Germline CDR1 SNHLY, CDR2 FYNNEI. V was clipped by 4 bases and J by 6 bases, with 15 bases between them. There are 14 residues in the CDR3. CDR3 in DNA: TGTGCCAGCAGTGCCATAAGGGGAGGGGCTGAAGCTTTCTTT. Amino acid sequence: CASSAIRGGAEAFF.

The V and J genes are TRBV2 and TRBJ2-4; D is perhaps TRBD2 (7 bases). Germline V gives CDR1 SNHLY, CDR2 FYNNEI. This CDR3 contains 15 residues. V was trimmed by 7 bases and J by 15 bases, leaving 28 bases between them. The chain's CDR3 is CASTNGEGGRGSRYF. The CDR3 region has the DNA TGTGCCAGCACAAATGGGGAGGGGGGCAGGGGATCTCGGTACTTC.

The sample holds many counts of this clonotype. The chain uses TRBV20-1 and TRBJ2-1; TRBD2 matches 7 bases. The CDR3 is 14 amino acids. Germline V gene sequence: CDR1 DFQATT, CDR2 SNEGSKA (reference sequence). V was pared by 2 bases and J by 7 bases, with 8 bases of the junction left unmatched. The CDR3 DNA sequence: TGCAGTGCTAGACTCGCGGGAGTAAGGAATGAGCAGTTCTTC. Amino acid sequence: CSARLAGVRNEQFF.

This clonotype showed up just a few times. The V and J genes are TRBV20-1 and TRBJ2-7; TRBD2 agrees at 9 bases. V lost 1 base to trimming and J lost 2 bases; unmatched junction nucleotides: 3. The CDR3 consists of 14 residues. Germline loops: CDR1 DFQATT, CDR2 SNEGSKA (reference sequence). The CDR3 loop reads CSARGGRAPYEQYF. The CDR3 region has the DNA TGCAGTGCTAGAGGCGGGAGGGCTCCCTACGAGCAGTACTTC.

The chain carries TRBV20-1 and TRBJ2-1, with D tentatively TRBD1 (5 bases). There are 13 residues in the CDR3. Germline V gene sequence: CDR1 DFQATT, CDR2 SNEGSKA (reference sequence). V lost 4 bases to trimming and J lost 8 bases, with 15 bases between them. This chain's CDR3 is CSATGPAADEQFF. CDR3 bases: TGCAGTGCTACAGGGCCTGCGGCGGATGAGCAGTTCTTC.

V is TRBV9 and J is TRBJ2-2; 11 positions agree with TRBD2. The V gene's germline CDR1 is SGDLS and CDR2 YYNGEE. V shed 3 bases and J 6 bases; nucleotides not matched to a gene: 7. The CDR3 is made up of 16 amino acids. DNA for the CDR3: TGTGCCAGCAGCGCCACTAGCGGGAGACATTCCGGGGAGCTGTTTTTT. This sequence encodes CASSATSGRHSGELFF.

V usage is TRBV6-1 and J usage is TRBJ1-2; 8 nucleotides align to TRBD1. CDR1 is MNHNS, CDR2 SASEGT, per germline. The CDR3 length is 13 residues. Unmatched junction bases numbered 8, after V lost 6 bases and J lost 8 bases. CDR3 sequence (DNA): TGTGCCAGCAGAGAGACAGGGGACGGCGGCTACACCTTC. Translation gives CASRETGDGGYTF.

This clonotype was counted a few times. The rearrangement uses TRBV20-1 and TRBJ2-3; no firm D call. Looked up from germline, CDR1 is DFQATT and CDR2 is SNEGSKA (reference sequence). The CDR3 totals 12 residues. V was trimmed by 6 bases and J by 0 bases, leaving 7 bases between them. The CDR3 DNA is TGCAGTGCCGCCCCTAGCACAGATACGCAGTATTTT. Protein: CSAAPSTDTQYF.

The V call is TRBV5-1, the J call TRBJ1-1; no definite D call. The V end lost 3 bases, the J end lost 0 bases, and 12 bases lay between the germline ends. The CDR3 spans 15 residues. From germline, CDR1 is SGHRS and CDR2 YFSETQ. The CDR3 DNA follows: TGCGCCAGCAGCTCCGTCAGCTACCTGAACACTGAAGCTTTCTTT. Protein product: CASSSVSYLNTEAFF.

V usage is TRBV5-1 and J usage is TRBJ1-1; 7 bases match TRBD1. The CDR3 totals 14 residues. The V gene end was trimmed by 1 base and the J gene end by 4 bases; junction bases not matched to a gene: 4. CDR1 and CDR2 from the germline V gene are SGHRS and YFSETQ. CDR3: CASSLLAGGTEAFF. Here the CDR3 DNA reads TGCGCCAGCAGCTTGCTCGCAGGGGGCACTGAAGCTTTCTTT.

The gene calls are TRBV20-1 and TRBJ1-4, with 9 bases that match TRBD1. Germline trimming cut 3 bases from V and 11 bases from J; bases unmatched to any gene: 10. The CDR3 sequence is 14 residues long. Looked up from germline, CDR1 is DFQATT and CDR2 is SNEGSKA (reference sequence). CDR3 sequence: CSARTGQGNQKLFF. The CDR3 DNA is TGCAGTGCTAGGACTGGACAGGGGAATCAGAAACTGTTTTTT.

The J gene is TRBJ2-5, the V gene TRBV7-2; 8 positions agree with TRBD2. Germline V CDR1 and CDR2: SGHTA, FQGNSA. The V gene end was trimmed by 8 bases and the J gene end by 5 bases; junction bases not matched to a gene: 7. The CDR3 covers 13 residues. CDR3 nucleotides: TGTGCCAGCGCAGCGGGAGTTCAGGAGACCCAGTACTTC. Protein product: CASAAGVQETQYF.

V is TRBV25-1 and J is TRBJ2-5; D is unresolved. The germline CDR1 and CDR2 sequences are MGHDK and SYGVNS. The CDR3 is made up of 12 amino acids. V was trimmed by 8 bases and J by 3 bases, leaving 10 bases between them. DNA of the CDR3: TGTGCCAGCTCCGGCACGAAAGAGACCCAGTACTTC. Encoded protein: CASSGTKETQYF.

This clonotype has just a few counts. The genes are TRBV24-1 and TRBJ2-1, with D possibly matching TRBD2 (5 bases). The CDR3 consists of 11 residues. Trimming stripped 4 bases from V and 10 bases from J, with 7 bases between. Germline lookup yields CDR1 KGHDR and CDR2 SFDVKD. CDR3 sequence (DNA): TGTGCCACCAGTGAGGGGAGAGAGCAGTTCTTC. Translation: CATSEGREQFF.

The genes are TRBV7-2 and TRBJ2-5; weak D call: TRBD1 (5 bases). CDR3 size: 14 residues. The germline V gene encodes CDR1 SGHTA and CDR2 FQGNSA. Deletions cut 4 bases from V and 6 bases from J, with 15 bases between. The CDR3 bases are TGTGCCAGCAGCTCAGGGTTCGCGGCTAAGACCCAGTACTTC. Translated, it gives CASSSGFAAKTQYF.